This note documents a single T cell receptor beta chain sequence. The antigen is unknown. The sample belongs to a study of cytomegalovirus exposure and HLA in healthy donors. Study as a whole: There were some 380 genotyped donors. Of these, 81% fell in the genetic ancestry cluster associated with self-reported Caucasian donors. The study's findings and limits: In an earlier analysis, in about 530 donors, most V segments appeared productive either ~87% or ~30% of the time.

CDR3 size: 12 residues. Germline values: CDR1 WSHSY, CDR2 SAAADI. V was pared by 5 bases and J by 7 bases, with 12 bases between. Each donor's status was that of a healthy bone marrow donor. A multiplex PCR was run with 60 Vbeta primers and 13 Jbeta primers. Data came from immunoSEQ multiplex PCR; TCRdb stores just in-frame clones and leaves some out. The sample includes 60,000 to 70,000 clones. The chain couples TRBV10-2 to TRBJ2-7; D is possibly TRBD1 (5 bases). The sequence derives from a boy between 10 and 17 years old in good health and CMV-seronegative. Sequenced input: PBMCs. The CDR3 protein is CASSYDSPEQYF. The CDR3 region has the DNA TGCGCCAGCAGTTATGACAGTCCGGAGCAGTACTTC.